These 30 T cell receptor beta chains were sequenced from one sample in a study of blood T cell repertoires in COVID-19. Assay used: immunoSEQ multiplex PCR; TCRdb lists only in-frame clones, some missing. The sample includes about 21,000 clones, 80% to 90% of them seen just once. Source material: peripheral blood. The receptor source for this set is a human donor in a cohort sampled during active COVID-19.

V is TRBV4-2 and J is TRBJ1-2, with TRBD1 matching 9 bases. CDR3 length: 15 residues. J lost 6 bases, V lost 3 bases, and 8 bases had no gene match. The germline V gene has CDR1 LGHNA and CDR2 YNFKEQ. CDR3 in DNA: TGTGCCAGCAGCCAGGGGGACAGGGAACGGCATGGCTACACCTTC. Amino acid sequence: CASSQGDRERHGYTF.

The rearrangement links TRBV19 to TRBJ2-3; 10 bases align to TRBD1. The CDR3 runs 17 residues. V gave up 5 bases and J gave up 0 bases; unmatched junction bases: 8. Germline lookup yields CDR1 LNHDA and CDR2 SQIVND (reference sequence). The CDR3 protein is CASSLDRGRGSTDTQYF. The CDR3 region has the DNA TGTGCCAGTAGTCTCGACAGGGGGCGAGGGAGCACAGATACGCAGTATTTT.

A remark on this clone: Other nucleotide sequences from this sample produce the same CDR3. The J gene is TRBJ2-5, the V gene TRBV30; a possible D gene is TRBD1 (6 bases). Between the trimmed V and J ends, which lost 2 bases and 5 bases, there was a span of 9 bases. The CDR3 has 12 residues. Germline CDR1 is GTSNPN and CDR2 is SVGIG (reference sequence). The DNA for the CDR3 is TGTGCCTGGAGTAGGCAGGGGGAGACCCAGTACTTC. Its protein is CAWSRQGETQYF.

This rearrangement joins TRBV7-2 to TRBJ1-2, with 10 positions matching TRBD1. V lost 5 bases and J lost 6; bases outside the gene matches: 12. This CDR3 has 16 residues. Germline V gene sequence: CDR1 SGHTA, CDR2 FQGNSA. CDR3 residues: CASSPSSGQGRNGYTF. The CDR3 region has the DNA TGTGCCAGCAGCCCGAGTTCGGGACAGGGGAGAAATGGCTACACCTTC.

This chain links TRBV7-6 with TRBJ1-2; no reliable D call. Germline-derived CDR1 and CDR2 are SGHVS and FNYEAQ. The CDR3 spans 14 residues. The V gene lost 3 bases and the J gene lost 6 bases, with 14 bases spanning the gap. The CDR3 loop reads CASSFSPVMDGYTF. The DNA of the CDR3 is TGTGCCAGCAGCTTTTCTCCAGTTATGGATGGCTACACCTTC.

V usage is TRBV12-5 and J usage is TRBJ2-7; 7 bases map to TRBD1. This CDR3 spans 14 amino acids. V was pared by 5 bases and J by 3 bases, with 7 bases of the junction left unmatched. Germline-derived CDR1 and CDR2 are LGHNT and FRNRAP. The CDR3 DNA is TGTGCTAGTGGTATCGGGACAGTCGACTACGAGCAGTACTTC. This gives the protein CASGIGTVDYEQYF.

The table lists this clone with a count of one. This chain connects TRBV7-2 to TRBJ1-2; D gene uncertain. CDR1 is SGHTA, CDR2 FQGNSA, per germline. V was shortened by 0 bases and J by 4 bases, with 12 bases between the two germline ends. The CDR3 has 15 residues. CDR3 sequence reads: CASSLAFMETYGYTF. In DNA, the CDR3 is TGTGCCAGCAGCTTAGCGTTTATGGAGACCTATGGCTACACCTTC.

The V gene is TRBV9, the J gene TRBJ2-5, with TRBD1 identical over 7 bases. The CDR3 has 14 residues. Germline V gives CDR1 SGDLS, CDR2 YYNGEE. Trimming removed 0 bases from V and 8 bases from J; junction bases left unmatched: 7. CDR3 in DNA: TGTGCCAGCAGCGTAGCAGGGGGTATCGGTACCCAGTACTTC. This translates into CASSVAGGIGTQYF. Supplemented by reference TRBV9 and TRBJ2-5, the full variable domain reads DSGVTQTPKHLITATGQRVTLRCSPRSGDLSVYWYQQSLDQGLQFLIQYYNGEERAKGNILERFSAQQFPDLHSELNLSSLELGDSALYFCASSVAGGIGTQYFGPGTRLLVL.

This chain uses TRBV6-5 with TRBJ2-7; 13 nucleotides align to TRBD2. CDR3 length: 15 amino acids. Germline values: CDR1 MNHEY, CDR2 SVGAGI. The junction had 6 bases not matched to a gene; V was cut back by 8 bases and J by 2 bases. The CDR3 DNA follows: TGTGCCAGCGGACTAGCGGGGGACGCGCCCTACGAGCAGTACTTC. As protein: CASGLAGDAPYEQYF.

The table lists this clone with a count of one. The J gene is TRBJ1-2, the V gene TRBV7-2; the match to TRBD1 covers 10 bases. With V trimmed by 5 bases and J by 4 bases, 7 bases remained unmatched. The germline V gene encodes CDR1 SGHTA and CDR2 FQGNSA. The CDR3 spans 15 residues. The CDR3 DNA reads as TGTGCCAGCAGCCCCGTAGACAGGGGGCCCTATGGCTACACCTTC. It yields the protein CASSPVDRGPYGYTF.

The V and J genes are TRBV12-3 or TRBV12-4 and TRBJ1-2; maybe TRBD1 (5 bases). Trimming shortened V by 5 bases and J by 5 bases, and 9 bases separated the two germline ends. This CDR3 is 12 amino acids long. The CDR3 spells CASSLQEYGYTF. The CDR3 DNA reads as TGTGCCAGCAGTCTACAGGAGTATGGCTACACCTTC.

V is TRBV5-6 and J is TRBJ2-4; D may be TRBD1 (5 bases). From germline, CDR1 is SGHDT and CDR2 YYEEEE. This CDR3 has 14 residues. V lost 1 base, J lost 3 bases, and 8 bases lay in between. For the CDR3, the DNA is TGTGCCAGCAGCTTGCAGGGCGTCAAAAACATTCAGTACTTC. Translation: CASSLQGVKNIQYF. The whole variable domain, remainder taken from reference TRBV5-6 and TRBJ2-4, is DAGVTQSPTHLIKTRGQQVTLRCSPKSGHDTVSWYQQALGQGPQFIFQYYEEEERQRGNFPDRFSGHQFPNYSSELNVNALLLGDSALYLCASSLQGVKNIQYFGAGTRLSVL.

CDR3 protein: CAISVSGGKRDTQYF. DNA for the CDR3: TGTGCCATCAGTGTTAGCGGGGGAAAAAGAGATACGCAGTATTTT. The chain couples TRBV10-3 to TRBJ2-3; 9 nucleotides line up with TRBD2. This CDR3 is 15 amino acids long. Unmatched junction bases numbered 7, after V lost 4 bases and J lost 5 bases. Germline CDR1 and CDR2: ENHRY and SYGVKD.

The rearrangement uses TRBV9 and TRBJ2-3, with TRBD2 matching over 7 bases. The CDR3 runs to 12 residues. V was pared by 4 bases and J by 8 bases, with 4 bases of the junction left unmatched. The V gene's germline CDR1 is SGDLS and CDR2 YYNGEE. CDR3 loop: CASSPQRGTQYF. In nucleotides, the CDR3 is TGTGCCAGCAGCCCCCAGCGGGGTACGCAGTATTTT.

CDR3 residues: CASSIPGQGAGNEQFF. The CDR3, as DNA: TGTGCCAGTAGTATCCCGGGACAGGGGGCTGGCAATGAGCAGTTCTTC. The chain combines TRBV19 with TRBJ2-1, with 12 bases matching TRBD1. The CDR3 sequence is 16 residues long. The V segment lost 3 bases and the J segment 6 bases; nucleotides outside the gene matches: 6. Germline V gene sequence: CDR1 LNHDA, CDR2 SQIVND (reference sequence).

The chain joins TRBV5-8 to TRBJ1-5, with TRBD1 as a possible D gene (6 bases). Germline lookup yields CDR1 SGHTS and CDR2 YDEGEE. V lost 4 bases and J lost 0, with 11 bases in between. CDR3 length: 15 amino acids. Here the CDR3 DNA reads TGTGCCAGCAGCCTGGACAGATATAGCAATCAGCCCCAGCATTTT. It codes for CASSLDRYSNQPQHF.

J is TRBJ2-5 and V is TRBV2; a weak D match, TRBD1 (6 bases). The CDR3 consists of 14 residues. Trimming left V 5 bases short and J 2 bases short, with 12 bases between. CDR1 and CDR2 (germline): SNHLY, FYNNEI. The CDR3 DNA is TGTGCCAGCAGTAAAACAGGGTTGCAAGAGACCCAGTACTTC. This gives the protein CASSKTGLQETQYF.

The chain has TRBV19 and TRBJ2-3; TRBD1 aligns across 8 bases. CDR3 length: 15 residues. Losses at the gene ends were 4 bases for V and 1 base for J; bases not matched to a gene: 4. In germline, CDR1 is LNHDA, CDR2 SQIVND (reference sequence). CDR3 in DNA: TGTGCCAGTAGTAGACCGGGACAGGGCACAGATACGCAGTATTTT. Translating gives CASSRPGQGTDTQYF.

This clone was observed a handful of times. This sequence joins TRBV6-6 and TRBJ1-1; D might be TRBD1 (5 bases). From germline, CDR1 is MNHNY and CDR2 SVGAGI (reference sequence). Trimming shortened V by 5 bases and J by 4 bases, and 20 bases separated the two germline ends. This CDR3 contains 16 residues. CDR3 bases: TGTGCCAGCAGTCGTTCGGGACTCGCAGTTGGCACTGAAGCTTTCTTT. Residues: CASSRSGLAVGTEAFF.

The chain has TRBV10-3 and TRBJ1-3, with 8 bases aligning to TRBD1. The CDR3 is made up of 14 amino acids. CDR1 and CDR2 (germline): ENHRY, SYGVKD. The junction had 3 bases not matched to a gene; V was cut back by 4 bases and J by 4 bases. The CDR3 region has the DNA TGTGCCATCAGTGCAGGGACAGGAGGAAACACCATATATTTT. Amino acids: CAISAGTGGNTIYF.

This chain connects TRBV11-3 to TRBJ1-1; D unresolved. Trimming left V 5 bases short and J 1 base short, with 11 bases between. CDR3 length: 14 amino acids. The germline gives CDR1 SGHNT, CDR2 YENEEA. Here the CDR3 reads CASSKTITNTEAFF. The CDR3 DNA sequence: TGTGCCAGCAGCAAGACAATTACGAACACTGAAGCTTTCTTT. Full variable domain (missing parts from reference TRBV11-3 and TRBJ1-1): EAGVVQSPRYKIIEKKQPVAFWCNPISGHNTLYWYLQNLGQGPELLIRYENEEAVDDSQLPKDRFSAERLKGVDSTLKIQPAELGDSAVYLCASSKTITNTEAFFGQGTRLTVV.

The CDR3 protein is CASSQDRGRREQYF. The CDR3 DNA sequence: TGCGCCAGCAGCCAAGACAGGGGGCGTCGAGAGCAGTACTTC. The gene calls are TRBV4-1 and TRBJ2-7; TRBD1 matches at 8 bases. V gave up 0 bases and J gave up 7 bases; unmatched junction bases: 5. The CDR3 is made up of 14 amino acids. CDR1 and CDR2 (germline): MGHRA, YSYEKL.

The rearrangement joins TRBV7-9 to TRBJ1-1, with D hard to call. The CDR3 runs 14 residues. The ends were cut back, 6 bases at V and 0 bases at J, with 11 bases in the middle. Germline-derived CDR1 and CDR2 are SEHNR and FQNEAQ (reference sequence). CDR3 bases: TGTGCCAGCAGTAAGACCGGGATGAACACTGAAGCTTTCTTT. This sequence encodes CASSKTGMNTEAFF.

The chain links TRBV7-2 to TRBJ2-1; weak D call: TRBD2 (5 bases). This CDR3 is built from 16 residues. V was clipped by 0 bases and J by 3 bases, with 12 bases between them. The germline V gene has CDR1 SGHTA and CDR2 FQGNSA. The CDR3 region is CASSLAALVRYNEQFF. Written as DNA, the CDR3 is TGTGCCAGCAGCTTAGCAGCACTAGTTCGCTACAATGAGCAGTTCTTC.

The J gene is TRBJ1-5, the V gene TRBV7-9; D call uncertain. V lost 2 bases and J 1 base, leaving 9 bases between the germline ends. This CDR3 is built from 15 residues. Germline V gene lookup returns CDR1 SEHNR and CDR2 FQNEAQ (reference sequence). The CDR3 DNA follows: TGTGCCAGCAGCTTATCAAGCCTGAGCAATCAGCCCCAGCATTTT. This codes for CASSLSSLSNQPQHF.

The V gene is TRBV12-3 or TRBV12-4, the J gene TRBJ1-5; D may be TRBD1 (6 bases). The germline V and J ends were trimmed by 8 bases and 5 bases, with 13 bases remaining between them. The CDR3 loop spans 13 amino acids. CDR3 DNA sequence: TGTGCCAGCCGACGACAGGAAGATCAGCCCCAGCATTTT. Translation gives CASRRQEDQPQHF.

V is TRBV14 and J is TRBJ1-1, with a possible D match to TRBD1 (5 bases). In germline, CDR1 is SGHDN, CDR2 FVKESK. The CDR3 is 12 residues long. The V gene lost 8 bases and the J gene lost 5 bases, with 12 bases spanning the gap. Written as DNA, the CDR3 is TGTGCCAGCGGGGGGGTCGTGACTGAAGCTTTCTTT. Protein: CASGGVVTEAFF.

The rearrangement joins TRBV7-2 to TRBJ2-5, with D unresolved. Deletions cut 3 bases from V and 4 bases from J, with 9 bases between. Germline CDR1 SGHTA, CDR2 FQGNSA. CDR3 length: 13 amino acids. DNA of the CDR3: TGTGCCAGCAGCTTCCGACAAGGAGAGACCCAGTACTTC. Translating it yields CASSFRQGETQYF.

The chain employs TRBV19 and TRBJ1-5; tentatively, D is TRBD1 (6 bases). The germline V gene encodes CDR1 LNHDA and CDR2 SQIVND (reference sequence). The CDR3 sequence is 16 residues long. Deletions cut 2 bases from V and 2 bases from J, with 13 bases between. The CDR3 spells CASSIYAGVGNQPQHF. Written as DNA, the CDR3 is TGTGCCAGTAGTATATATGCAGGGGTTGGCAATCAGCCCCAGCATTTT. The complete variable domain, with remaining parts taken from reference TRBV19 and TRBJ1-5, reads DGGITQSPKYLFRKEGQNVTLSCEQNLNHDAMYWYRQDPGQGLRLIYYSQIVNDFQKGDIAEGYSVSREKKESFPLTVTSAQKNPTAFYLCASSIYAGVGNQPQHFGDGTRLSIL.

The chain recombines TRBV7-8 with TRBJ2-5; no definite D call. Trimming took 5 bases from V and 4 from J, leaving 11 bases between them. This CDR3 comprises 13 residues. The germline CDR1 and CDR2 sequences are SGHVS and FQNEAQ. CDR3 in DNA: TGTGCCAGCAGCCTCCGCGGCCGAGAGACCCAGTACTTC. It yields the protein CASSLRGRETQYF.